This T cell receptor beta chain originates from a study of Ad26.COV2.S vaccination and SARS-CoV-2 variants. Overall study findings and caveats: There was a possibility that the TCR breadth and depth analyses underestimated total T cell responses.

Assay: immunoSEQ multiplex PCR; the TCRdb copy retains only in-frame clones and omits some. Of approximately 340,000 clones in the sample, 92% were seen once. In the case of this clone: As yet, its antigen is unknown.

The TCR comes from a human donor who had recovered from COVID-19. Sequenced material: peripheral blood, taken after recovery from COVID-19.

CDR3 sequence (DNA): TGTGCCAGCACTAACCCCGGGAACTCTGGAAACACCATATATTTT. This sequence encodes CASTNPGNSGNTIYF. The gene calls are TRBV9 and TRBJ1-3, with D uncertain. Trimming pared 6 bases from V and 0 bases from J, leaving 13 bases between. The CDR3 totals 15 residues. Germline CDR1 is SGDLS and CDR2 is YYNGEE.